Each of the 18 T cell receptor beta chains below was sequenced from the same sample in a study of blood T cells in healthy people across ages. Together with a sample-barcoded 5' primer, a J-beta primer mix was included in a second PCR lasting roughly 6 to 12 cycles. TCRdb re-analysed the 5' RACE reads in MiXCR, keeping a single row per CDR3 protein. The sample includes 800,000 to 1,000,000 distinct CDR3 sequences, approximately 49% of them seen just once. The sample comprised blood. The source is a man under 40 in good health.

The table lists this clonotype with a few counts. The rearrangement uses TRBV28 and TRBJ2-1, with 9 bases aligning to TRBD1. J was trimmed by 5 bases and V by 4 bases; bases with no gene match: 6. CDR1 is MDHEN and CDR2 is SYDVKM in the germline V gene. The length of the CDR3 is 15 residues. The CDR3: CASSYYDRGNNEQFF. The CDR3 DNA reads as TGTGCCAGCAGTTATTATGACAGGGGGAACAATGAGCAGTTCTTC.

The chain carries TRBV30 and TRBJ1-4; the D gene is possibly TRBD1 (6 bases). CDR3 length: 12 amino acids. Germline CDR1 reads GTSNPN; CDR2 reads SVGIG (reference sequence). The V end lost 4 bases, the J end lost 10 bases, and 13 bases lay between the germline ends. CDR3 sequence (DNA): TGTGCCTGGAAAATCACAGGGCCAAAACTGTTTTTT. Translated: CAWKITGPKLFF.

The rearrangement links TRBV29-1 to TRBJ2-5; TRBD2 agrees at 7 bases. Trimming took 5 bases from V and 3 from J; bases not matched to a gene: 6. The CDR3 is made up of 13 amino acids. Germline CDR1 and CDR2: SQVTM and ANQGSEA. CDR3 in amino acids: CSVRGLSKETQYF. The CDR3 DNA follows: TGCAGCGTTCGGGGACTAAGTAAAGAGACCCAGTACTTC.

This clonotype was counted between two and nine times. The CDR3 nucleotides are TGTGCCAGCCGTGGTACAAACGCCTACGAGCAGTACTTC. It codes for CASRGTNAYEQYF. The rearrangement uses TRBV11-1 and TRBJ2-7; D gene unclear. The CDR3 runs 13 residues. Germline loops: CDR1 SGHAT, CDR2 FQDESV (reference sequence). V lost 8 bases to trimming and J lost 2 bases, with 13 bases between them.

The table lists this clonotype with a few counts. CDR3 protein: CASSLDGATGANVLTF. The CDR3 nucleotides are TGCGCCAGCAGCTTGGATGGGGCCACTGGGGCCAACGTCCTGACTTTC. The chain is built from TRBV5-1 and TRBJ2-6, with a possible D match to TRBD1 (5 bases). This CDR3 has 16 residues. Germline assignment: CDR1 SGHRS and CDR2 YFSETQ. Trimming took 0 bases from V and 2 from J, leaving 9 bases between them. The full variable domain, in which reference TRBV5-1 and TRBJ2-6 provide the parts outside the CDR3, is KAGVTQTPRYLIKTRGQQVTLSCSPISGHRSVSWYQQTPGQGLQFLFEYFSETQRNKGNFPGRFSGRQFSNSRSEMNVSTLELGDSALYLCASSLDGATGANVLTFGAGSRLTVL.

The gene calls are TRBV7-9 and TRBJ2-7; D is possibly TRBD1 or TRBD2 (5 bases each). The CDR3 length is 14 residues. The ends were cut back, 5 bases at V and 5 bases at J, with 16 bases in the middle. The germline CDR1 and CDR2 sequences are SEHNR and FQNEAQ (reference sequence). CDR3 loop: CASSDWDGEHEQYF. In DNA, the CDR3 is TGTGCCAGCAGCGATTGGGACGGTGAGCACGAGCAGTACTTC.

The table lists this clonotype with a few counts. The chain is built from TRBV29-1 and TRBJ1-2; 8 bases line up with TRBD1. With 6 bases clipped from V and 6 bases from J, the junction kept 12 bases outside the gene matches. There are 14 residues in the CDR3. Germline lookup yields CDR1 SQVTM and CDR2 ANQGSEA. CDR3 in amino acids: CSVGGDRPWDGYTF. CDR3 nucleotides: TGCAGCGTCGGAGGGGACAGGCCTTGGGATGGCTACACCTTC.

This chain connects TRBV29-1 to TRBJ2-7; 9 bases align to TRBD1. V lost 1 base, J lost 3 bases, and 4 bases stayed unmatched. CDR3 length: 14 residues. Germline V gene sequence: CDR1 SQVTM, CDR2 ANQGSEA. The CDR3 region has the DNA TGCAGCGTTGAAGGTCCGGGACAGGGCTACGAGCAGTACTTC. Translating it yields CSVEGPGQGYEQYF.

V is TRBV20-1 and J is TRBJ2-6; no reliable D call. V was pared by 5 bases and J by 2 bases, with 7 bases between. From germline, CDR1 is DFQATT and CDR2 SNEGSKA (reference sequence). This CDR3 region has 13 residues. CDR3 bases: TGCAGTGCTTCAGATACTGGGGCCAACGTCCTGACTTTC. It translates to CSASDTGANVLTF.

This rearrangement joins TRBV6-2 or TRBV6-3 to TRBJ2-1, with 9 bases that match TRBD2. V was pared by 0 bases and J by 9 bases, with 12 bases of the junction left unmatched. Germline values: CDR1 MNHEY, CDR2 SVGEGT. This CDR3 contains 17 residues. DNA for the CDR3: TGTGCCAGCAGTTACTCCCCTACCAGCGGGGGGTCCGGTGAGCAGTTCTTC. Protein product: CASSYSPTSGGSGEQFF.

A word on this clonotype: Given a much more abundant clone one base away, this may be a read error. The chain joins TRBV20-1 to TRBJ2-4, with TRBD2 matching 8 bases. The J call is in doubt because the DNA end fits TRBJ2-7 better. The CDR3 is made up of 14 amino acids. CDR1 is DFQATT and CDR2 is SNEGSKA in the germline V gene (reference sequence). The CDR3 sequence: CSARRAGLAAEQYF. The CDR3 coding sequence is TGCAGTGCTAGACGCGCCGGACTAGCTGCCGAGCAGTACTTC.

This clonotype was detected only a few times. The chain couples TRBV12-3 or TRBV12-4 to TRBJ1-4; 10 bases fit TRBD1. This CDR3 has 14 amino acids. The J segment lost 7 bases and the V segment lost 6 bases, leaving 5 bases of the junction unmatched. For the CDR3, the DNA is TGTGCCAGCAGCCCTGACAGGGGGCTTGAAAAACTGTTTTTT. Amino acids: CASSPDRGLEKLFF.

The chain employs TRBV30 and TRBJ2-5; no firm D call. From germline, CDR1 is GTSNPN and CDR2 SVGIG (reference sequence). The CDR3 consists of 12 residues. Between the trimmed V and J ends, which lost 3 bases and 11 bases, there was a span of 16 bases. The CDR3 is CAWSPVRYGQYF. CDR3 DNA: TGTGCCTGGAGCCCCGTTAGGTACGGGCAGTACTTC.

In its sample, this clonotype was seen a few times. The rearrangement links TRBV6-5 to TRBJ2-7; 10 bases are shared with TRBD1. Germline CDR1 and CDR2: MNHEY and SVGAGI. The length of the CDR3 is 14 residues. Germline trimming cut 2 bases from V and 5 bases from J; bases unmatched to any gene: 3. CDR3 residues: CASSYRGTGDEQYF. The CDR3 nucleotides are TGTGCCAGCAGTTACCGTGGGACAGGGGACGAGCAGTACTTC.

The chain carries TRBV7-9 and TRBJ2-4; D is uncertain. Germline V gene lookup returns CDR1 SEHNR and CDR2 FQNEAQ (reference sequence). The V end was cut by 5 bases, the J end by 1 base, with 15 bases between. This CDR3 is 16 amino acids long. CDR3 region: CASSPTSEWAKNIQYF. The CDR3 nucleotides are TGTGCCAGCAGCCCCACGTCTGAATGGGCCAAAAACATTCAGTACTTC.

Comment on this clonotype: A much larger clone differs from this one at a single base, so this may be a read error. The rearrangement links TRBV4-2 to TRBJ1-1; 8 bases are shared with TRBD1. This CDR3 is built from 18 residues. In germline, CDR1 is LGHNA, CDR2 YNFKEQ. CDR3 bases: TGTACCAGCAGCCAAGACCGCGCAGGGGGCGCCCGAAACACTGAAGCTTTCTTT. Amino acid sequence: CTSSQDRAGGARNTEAFF.

V and J are TRBV4-3 and TRBJ2-1; 8 nucleotides match TRBD1. Trimming removed 5 bases from V and 7 bases from J; junction bases left unmatched: 10. This CDR3 has 15 amino acids. Germline loops: CDR1 LGHNA, CDR2 YSLEER. CDR3 protein: CASSTSLDRANEQFF. In nucleotides, the CDR3 is TGCGCCAGCAGCACATCTTTGGACAGGGCGAATGAGCAGTTCTTC.

This clonotype has a handful of counts. The rearrangement uses TRBV10-2 and TRBJ2-3; D is unclear. CDR1 and CDR2 (germline): WSHSY, SAAADI. V lost 1 base, J lost 2 bases, and 7 bases lay in between. CDR3 length equals 14 residues. The CDR3 DNA reads TGCGCCAGCAGTGAGTGGAACCCCACAGATACGCAGTATTTT. It is translated as CASSEWNPTDTQYF.